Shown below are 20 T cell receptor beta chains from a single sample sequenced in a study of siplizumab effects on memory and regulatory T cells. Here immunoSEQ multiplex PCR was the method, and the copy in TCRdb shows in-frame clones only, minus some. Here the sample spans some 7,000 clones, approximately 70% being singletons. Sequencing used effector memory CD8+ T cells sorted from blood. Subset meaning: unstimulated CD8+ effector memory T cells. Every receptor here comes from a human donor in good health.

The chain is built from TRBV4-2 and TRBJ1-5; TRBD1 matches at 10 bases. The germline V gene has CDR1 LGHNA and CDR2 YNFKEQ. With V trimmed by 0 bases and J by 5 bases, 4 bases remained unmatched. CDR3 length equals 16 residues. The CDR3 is CASSQDLDRGHQPQHF. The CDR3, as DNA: TGTGCCAGCAGCCAAGATCTAGACAGGGGGCATCAGCCCCAGCATTTT.

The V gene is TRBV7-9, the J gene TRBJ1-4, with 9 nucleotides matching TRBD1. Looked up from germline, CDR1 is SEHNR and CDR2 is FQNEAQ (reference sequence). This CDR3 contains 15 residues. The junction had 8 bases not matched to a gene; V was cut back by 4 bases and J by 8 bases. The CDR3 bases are TGTGCCAGCAGCTACGGGGGACAGGGTTACGAAAAACTGTTTTTT. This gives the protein CASSYGGQGYEKLFF.

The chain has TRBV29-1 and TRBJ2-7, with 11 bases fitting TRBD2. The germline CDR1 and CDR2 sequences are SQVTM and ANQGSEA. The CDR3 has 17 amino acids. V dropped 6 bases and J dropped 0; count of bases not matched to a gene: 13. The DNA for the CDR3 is TGCAGCGTCCTACTAGGCCTAGCGGGAGGATCCTCCTACGAGCAGTACTTC. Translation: CSVLLGLAGGSSYEQYF.

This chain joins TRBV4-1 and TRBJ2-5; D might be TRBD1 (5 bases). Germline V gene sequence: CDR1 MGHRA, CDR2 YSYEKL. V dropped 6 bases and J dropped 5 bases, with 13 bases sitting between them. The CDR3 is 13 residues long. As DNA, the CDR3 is TGCGCCAGCAGTCTCAGGGCCGGGGAGACCCAGTACTTC. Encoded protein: CASSLRAGETQYF.

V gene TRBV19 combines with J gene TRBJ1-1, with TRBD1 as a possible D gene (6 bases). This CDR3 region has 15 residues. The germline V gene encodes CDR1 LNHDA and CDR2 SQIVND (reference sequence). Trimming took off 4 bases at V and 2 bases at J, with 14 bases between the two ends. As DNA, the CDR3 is TGTGCCAGTAGTACCCTACAGGGTGTAAACACTGAAGCTTTCTTT. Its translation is CASSTLQGVNTEAFF.

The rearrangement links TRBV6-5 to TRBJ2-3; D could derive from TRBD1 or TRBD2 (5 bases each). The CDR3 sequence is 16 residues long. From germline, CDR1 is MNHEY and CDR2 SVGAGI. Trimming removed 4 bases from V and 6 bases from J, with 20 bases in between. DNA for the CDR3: TGTGCCAGCAGTTCTTCTCCGGGACGCGGTCAGGATACGCAGTATTTT. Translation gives CASSSSPGRGQDTQYF.

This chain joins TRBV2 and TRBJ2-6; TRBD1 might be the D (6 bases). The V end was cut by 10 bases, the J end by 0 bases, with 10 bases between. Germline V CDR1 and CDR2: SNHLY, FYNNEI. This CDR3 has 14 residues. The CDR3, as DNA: TGTGCCACGAAAGGGGGCTCTGGGGCCAACGTCCTGACTTTC. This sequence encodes CATKGGSGANVLTF.

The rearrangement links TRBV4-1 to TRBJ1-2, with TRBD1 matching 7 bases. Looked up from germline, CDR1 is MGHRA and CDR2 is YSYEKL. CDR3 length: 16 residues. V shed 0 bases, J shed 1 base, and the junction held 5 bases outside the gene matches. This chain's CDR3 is CASSQDMYRGNYGYTF. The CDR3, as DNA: TGCGCCAGCAGCCAAGATATGTACAGGGGTAACTATGGCTACACCTTC.

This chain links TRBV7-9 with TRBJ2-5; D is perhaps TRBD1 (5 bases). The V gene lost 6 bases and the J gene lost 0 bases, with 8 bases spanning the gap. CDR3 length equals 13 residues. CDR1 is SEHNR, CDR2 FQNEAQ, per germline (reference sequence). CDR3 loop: CASRDSNQETQYF. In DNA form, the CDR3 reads TGTGCCAGCAGAGACAGCAACCAAGAGACCCAGTACTTC.

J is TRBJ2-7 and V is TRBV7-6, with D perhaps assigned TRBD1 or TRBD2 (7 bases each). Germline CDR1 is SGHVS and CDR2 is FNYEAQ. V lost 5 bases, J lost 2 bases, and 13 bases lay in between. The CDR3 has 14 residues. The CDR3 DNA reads TGTGCCAGCAGCCAGGGGGGGGTCACCTACGAGCAGTACTTC. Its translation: CASSQGGVTYEQYF.

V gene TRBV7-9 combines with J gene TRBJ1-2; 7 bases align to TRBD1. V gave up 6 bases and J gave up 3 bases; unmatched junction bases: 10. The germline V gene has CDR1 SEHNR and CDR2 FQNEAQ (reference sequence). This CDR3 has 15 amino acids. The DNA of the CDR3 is TGTGCCAGCAGTTCAAGAGGGGGCACAGACTATGGCTACACCTTC. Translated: CASSSRGGTDYGYTF.

CDR3 amino acids: CASSSGLAGVHEQYF. The CDR3 nucleotides are TGTGCCAGCAGCTCGGGACTAGCGGGAGTCCACGAGCAGTACTTC. J is TRBJ2-7 and V is TRBV7-9; 14 bases match TRBD2. Germline trimming cut 4 bases from V and 5 bases from J; bases unmatched to any gene: 4. Germline V gene lookup returns CDR1 SEHNR and CDR2 FQNEAQ (reference sequence). The CDR3 spans 15 residues.

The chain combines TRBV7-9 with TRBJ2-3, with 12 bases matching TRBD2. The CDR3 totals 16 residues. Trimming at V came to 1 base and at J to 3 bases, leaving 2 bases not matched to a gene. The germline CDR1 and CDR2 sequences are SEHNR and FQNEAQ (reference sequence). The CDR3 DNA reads TGTGCCAGCAGCTTAGGGACTAGCGGGAAGACAGATACGCAGTATTTT. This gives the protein CASSLGTSGKTDTQYF.

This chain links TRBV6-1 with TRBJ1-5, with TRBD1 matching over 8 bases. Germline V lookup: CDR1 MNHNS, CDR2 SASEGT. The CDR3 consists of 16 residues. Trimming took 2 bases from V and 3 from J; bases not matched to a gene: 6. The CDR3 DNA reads TGTGCCAGCAGTGAAACCCCAGGGGGCATCAATCAGCCCCAGCATTTT. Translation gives CASSETPGGINQPQHF.

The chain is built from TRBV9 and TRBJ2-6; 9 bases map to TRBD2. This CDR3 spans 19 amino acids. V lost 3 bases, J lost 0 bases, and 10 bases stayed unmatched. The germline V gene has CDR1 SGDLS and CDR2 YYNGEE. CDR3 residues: CASSAASGTRISGANVLTF. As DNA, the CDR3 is TGTGCCAGCAGCGCCGCTAGCGGGACCCGAATCTCTGGGGCCAACGTCCTGACTTTC.

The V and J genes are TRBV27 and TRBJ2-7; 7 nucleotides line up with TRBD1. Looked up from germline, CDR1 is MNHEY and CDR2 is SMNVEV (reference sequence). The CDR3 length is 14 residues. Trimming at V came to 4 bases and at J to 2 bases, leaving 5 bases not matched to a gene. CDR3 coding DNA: TGTGCCAGCAGTTCCCCAGACAGGGCCTACGAGCAGTACTTC. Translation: CASSSPDRAYEQYF.

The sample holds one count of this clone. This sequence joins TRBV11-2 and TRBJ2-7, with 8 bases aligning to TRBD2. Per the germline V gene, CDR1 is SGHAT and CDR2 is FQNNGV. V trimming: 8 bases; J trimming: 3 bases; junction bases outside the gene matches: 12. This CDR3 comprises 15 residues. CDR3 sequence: CASGLRGGAGYEQYF. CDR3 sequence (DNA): TGTGCCAGCGGCCTCCGGGGGGGAGCGGGCTACGAGCAGTACTTC. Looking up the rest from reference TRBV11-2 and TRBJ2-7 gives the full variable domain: EAGVAQSPRYKIIEKRQSVAFWCNPISGHATLYWYQQILGQGPKLLIQFQNNGVVDDSQLPKDRFSAERLKGVDSTLKIQPAKLEDSAVYLCASGLRGGAGYEQYFGPGTRLTVT.

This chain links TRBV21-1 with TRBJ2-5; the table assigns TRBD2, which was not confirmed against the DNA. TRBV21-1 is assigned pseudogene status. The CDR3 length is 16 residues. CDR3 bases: TGTGCCAGCAGCAGGACTAGCGGCCAAAGAATGGAGACCCAGTACTTC. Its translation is CASSRTSGQRMETQYF.

The CDR3 nucleotides read TGTGCCAGCAGTTATGGGACAGGGGGAGACGAGCAGTACTTC. This gives the protein CASSYGTGGDEQYF. The gene calls are TRBV6-6 and TRBJ2-7; 11 positions match TRBD1. The CDR3 length is 14 residues. Per germline, CDR1 MNHNY and CDR2 SVGAGI (reference sequence). V was pared by 3 bases and J by 5 bases, with 3 bases of the junction left unmatched.

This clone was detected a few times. The CDR3 sequence: CASSLVTGDTDTQYF. CDR3 DNA: TGTGCCAGCAGCTTAGTAACAGGGGACACAGATACGCAGTATTTT. The chain recombines TRBV11-3 with TRBJ2-3, with 7 positions matching TRBD1. The CDR3 has 15 amino acids. CDR1 is SGHNT and CDR2 is YENEEA in the germline V gene. The V segment lost 1 base and the J segment 2 bases; nucleotides outside the gene matches: 3. The whole variable domain, filled in from reference TRBV11-3 and TRBJ2-3, reads EAGVVQSPRYKIIEKKQPVAFWCNPISGHNTLYWYLQNLGQGPELLIRYENEEAVDDSQLPKDRFSAERLKGVDSTLKIQPAELGDSAVYLCASSLVTGDTDTQYFGPGTRLTVL.